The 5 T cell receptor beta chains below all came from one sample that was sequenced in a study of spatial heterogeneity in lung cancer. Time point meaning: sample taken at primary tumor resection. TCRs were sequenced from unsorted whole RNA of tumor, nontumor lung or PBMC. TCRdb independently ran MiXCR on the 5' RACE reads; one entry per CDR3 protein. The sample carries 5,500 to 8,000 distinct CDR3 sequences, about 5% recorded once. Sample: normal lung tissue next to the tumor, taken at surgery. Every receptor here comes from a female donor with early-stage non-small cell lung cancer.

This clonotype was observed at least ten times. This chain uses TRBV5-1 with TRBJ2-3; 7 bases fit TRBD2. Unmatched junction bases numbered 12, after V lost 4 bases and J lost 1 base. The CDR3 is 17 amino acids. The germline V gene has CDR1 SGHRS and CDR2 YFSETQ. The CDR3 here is CASSVPLSGEGTDTQYF. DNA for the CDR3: TGCGCCAGCAGCGTCCCTCTAAGCGGGGAAGGCACAGATACGCAGTATTTT.

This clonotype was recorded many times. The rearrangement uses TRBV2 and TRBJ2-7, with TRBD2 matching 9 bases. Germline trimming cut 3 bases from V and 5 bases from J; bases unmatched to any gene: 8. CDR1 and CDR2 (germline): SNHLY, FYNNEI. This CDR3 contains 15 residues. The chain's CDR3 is CASSDRLAGPHEQYF. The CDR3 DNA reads TGTGCCAGCAGTGACCGGCTAGCGGGACCCCACGAGCAGTACTTC. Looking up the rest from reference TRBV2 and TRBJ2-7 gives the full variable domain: EPEVTQTPSHQVTQMGQEVILRCVPISNHLYFYWYRQILGQKVEFLVSFYNNEISEKSEIFDDQFSVERPDGSNFTLKIRSTKLEDSAMYFCASSDRLAGPHEQYFGPGTRLTVT.

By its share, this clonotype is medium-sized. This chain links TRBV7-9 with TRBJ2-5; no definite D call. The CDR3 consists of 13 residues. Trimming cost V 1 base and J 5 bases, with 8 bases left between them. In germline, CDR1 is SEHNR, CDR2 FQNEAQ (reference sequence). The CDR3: CASSLGVWETQYF. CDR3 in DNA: TGTGCCAGCAGCTTAGGGGTCTGGGAGACCCAGTACTTC.

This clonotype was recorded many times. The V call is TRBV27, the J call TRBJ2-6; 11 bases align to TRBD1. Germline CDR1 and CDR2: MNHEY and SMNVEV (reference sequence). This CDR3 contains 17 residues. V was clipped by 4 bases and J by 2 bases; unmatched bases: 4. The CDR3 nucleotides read TGTGCCAGCAGTTACTGGACAGGGGGCGCTGGGGCCAACGTCCTGACTTTC. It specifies CASSYWTGGAGANVLTF.

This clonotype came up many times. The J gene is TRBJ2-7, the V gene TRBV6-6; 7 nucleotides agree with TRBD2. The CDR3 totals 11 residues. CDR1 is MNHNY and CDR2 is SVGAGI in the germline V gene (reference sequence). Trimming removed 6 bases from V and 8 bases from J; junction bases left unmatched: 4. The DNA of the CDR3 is TGTGCCAGCAGCGCCGGGACTAAGCAGTACTTC. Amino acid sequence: CASSAGTKQYF.